This is a list of T cell receptor beta chains from one sample in a study of cytomegalovirus exposure and HLA in healthy donors. Repertoires were generated with immunoSEQ multiplex PCR, while TCRdb's copy carries only in-frame clones and drops some. The sample lists some 65,000 clones, less than 75% occurring once. The sample comprised PBMCs. The source is a young woman in good health and CMV-seronegative. Each CDR3 is given with its conserved first and last residue. Fields, in order: clone size, D gene, V gene, J gene, CDR3 protein, CDR3 DNA. A D gene is named only where the DNA matches it firmly. Clone sizes are given selectively: once, few, many, or a class where the clone is expanded.

abundance: .; d_gene: .; v_gene: TRBV18; j_gene: TRBJ1-2; CDR3aa: CASSRQARNYGYTF; CDR3nt: TGTGCCAGCTCACGACAAGCCCGCAACTATGGCTACACCTTC
abundance: .; d_gene: TRBD1; v_gene: TRBV5-1; j_gene: TRBJ1-2; CDR3aa: CASSFGDRYNYGYTF; CDR3nt: TGCGCCAGCAGCTTTGGGGACAGGTATAACTATGGCTACACCTTC
abundance: once; d_gene: .; v_gene: TRBV5-1; j_gene: TRBJ1-2; CDR3aa: CASSLGQAGLYGYTF; CDR3nt: TGCGCCAGCAGCTTGGGGCAGGCAGGACTATATGGCTACACCTTC
abundance: .; d_gene: .; v_gene: TRBV19; j_gene: TRBJ1-5; CDR3aa: CASSISGQSNQPQHF; CDR3nt: TGTGCCAGTAGTATCTCTGGACAGAGCAATCAGCCCCAGCATTTT
abundance: .; d_gene: .; v_gene: TRBV5-4; j_gene: TRBJ2-1; CDR3aa: CASKSPSKSNEQFF; CDR3nt: TGTGCCAGCAAGAGCCCGTCAAAAAGTAATGAGCAGTTCTTC
abundance: .; d_gene: .; v_gene: TRBV11-3; j_gene: TRBJ2-7; CDR3aa: CASSLAGRDSEQYF; CDR3nt: TGTGCCAGCAGCTTAGCTGGGCGGGACTCCGAGCAGTACTTC
abundance: .; d_gene: .; v_gene: TRBV2; j_gene: TRBJ2-5; CDR3aa: CASRGGGAETQYF; CDR3nt: TGTGCCAGCAGAGGAGGGGGCGCGGAGACCCAGTACTTC
abundance: .; d_gene: TRBD2; v_gene: TRBV7-9; j_gene: TRBJ2-7; CDR3aa: CASSFIRGDGYEQYF; CDR3nt: TGTGCCAGCAGCTTTATCCGGGGGGATGGGTACGAGCAGTACTTC
abundance: few; d_gene: TRBD2; v_gene: TRBV6-1; j_gene: TRBJ2-1; CDR3aa: CASSEAPGGEGNEQFF; CDR3nt: TGTGCCAGCAGTGAAGCACCCGGGGGGGAGGGCAATGAGCAGTTCTTC
abundance: .; d_gene: TRBD1; v_gene: TRBV28; j_gene: TRBJ1-3; CDR3aa: CASRGGLQGATGNTIYF; CDR3nt: TGTGCCAGCAGGGGTGGACTACAGGGGGCTACTGGAAACACCATATATTTT
abundance: .; d_gene: TRBD2; v_gene: TRBV9; j_gene: TRBJ2-5; CDR3aa: CASSVGGTNQETQYF; CDR3nt: TGTGCCAGCAGCGTGGGGGGGACCAACCAAGAGACCCAGTACTTC
abundance: few; d_gene: .; v_gene: TRBV6-5; j_gene: TRBJ1-6; CDR3aa: CASSYSNRANSPLHF; CDR3nt: TGTGCCAGCAGTTACTCGAACAGGGCTAATTCACCCCTCCACTTT
abundance: .; d_gene: .; v_gene: TRBV7-9; j_gene: TRBJ1-1; CDR3aa: CASSLVSGRGTEAFF; CDR3nt: TGTGCCAGCAGCTTAGTCAGCGGGAGGGGCACTGAAGCTTTCTTT
abundance: .; d_gene: TRBD1; v_gene: TRBV30; j_gene: TRBJ2-7; CDR3aa: CAWSVVGQGVYEQYF; CDR3nt: TGTGCCTGGAGTGTAGTTGGGCAGGGGGTCTACGAGCAGTACTTC
abundance: few; d_gene: TRBD1; v_gene: TRBV30; j_gene: TRBJ2-3; CDR3aa: CAWSPGQLADTQYF; CDR3nt: TGTGCCTGGAGCCCGGGACAGTTAGCGGATACGCAGTATTTT
abundance: .; d_gene: .; v_gene: TRBV7-6; j_gene: TRBJ2-5; CDR3aa: CASSLFGGETQYF; CDR3nt: TGTGCCAGCAGCTTATTCGGAGGGGAGACCCAGTACTTC
abundance: .; d_gene: .; v_gene: TRBV11-2; j_gene: TRBJ1-4; CDR3aa: CASSQAGGGTNEKLFF; CDR3nt: TGTGCCAGCAGCCAAGCGGGTGGAGGAACTAATGAAAAACTGTTTTTT
abundance: .; d_gene: .; v_gene: TRBV7-6; j_gene: TRBJ2-5; CDR3aa: CASSKGLQYGQETQYF; CDR3nt: TGTGCCAGCAGTAAGGGACTCCAGTATGGCCAAGAGACCCAGTACTTC
abundance: .; d_gene: TRBD1; v_gene: TRBV11-2; j_gene: TRBJ2-1; CDR3aa: CASSSDRGMDEQFF; CDR3nt: TGTGCCAGCAGCTCCGACAGGGGAATGGATGAGCAGTTCTTC
abundance: .; d_gene: .; v_gene: TRBV1; j_gene: TRBJ1-2; CDR3aa: CTSSQRSGTGSRRCYGYTF; CDR3nt: TGCACCAGCAGCCAGCGCTCCGGGACAGGGAGCCGAAGGTGTTATGGCTACACCTTC
abundance: .; d_gene: .; v_gene: TRBV21-1; j_gene: TRBJ1-1; CDR3aa: CASSKGRWGAEAFF; CDR3nt: TGTGCCAGCAGCAAAGGCCGCTGGGGAGCTGAAGCTTTCTTT
abundance: once; d_gene: .; v_gene: TRBV5-6; j_gene: TRBJ2-5; CDR3aa: CASSKREIRKETQYF; CDR3nt: TGTGCCAGCAGCAAAAGAGAGATCCGCAAAGAGACCCAGTACTTC
abundance: .; d_gene: TRBD2; v_gene: TRBV7-3; j_gene: TRBJ2-1; CDR3aa: CASSSKRGSYNEQFF; CDR3nt: TGTGCCAGCAGTTCTAAGCGGGGGTCCTACAATGAGCAGTTCTTC
abundance: .; d_gene: TRBD2; v_gene: TRBV11-2; j_gene: TRBJ2-5; CDR3aa: CASSLEAGGPETQYF; CDR3nt: TGTGCCAGCAGCTTAGAAGCGGGGGGGCCAGAGACCCAGTACTTC
abundance: .; d_gene: .; v_gene: TRBV6-5; j_gene: TRBJ1-2; CDR3aa: CASSFRPTGVDGYTF; CDR3nt: TGTGCCAGCAGCTTCCGTCCGACAGGCGTGGATGGCTACACCTTC
abundance: .; d_gene: .; v_gene: TRBV5-4; j_gene: TRBJ2-1; CDR3aa: CASRGSGFNEQFF; CDR3nt: TGTGCCAGCAGGGGATCAGGGTTCAATGAGCAGTTCTTC
abundance: .; d_gene: TRBD1; v_gene: TRBV7-2; j_gene: TRBJ1-1; CDR3aa: CASSLSGQQMNTEAFF; CDR3nt: TGTGCCAGCAGCTTATCGGGACAGCAAATGAACACTGAAGCTTTCTTT
abundance: .; d_gene: TRBD2; v_gene: TRBV7-2; j_gene: TRBJ2-7; CDR3aa: CASSLALGLAGDRTTRQYF; CDR3nt: TGTGCCAGCAGCTTAGCGTTAGGACTAGCGGGGGACCGTACTACGAGGCAGTACTTC
abundance: once; d_gene: TRBD2; v_gene: TRBV11-3; j_gene: TRBJ2-1; CDR3aa: CASSSRAGEGNEQFF; CDR3nt: TGTGCCAGCAGCTCCAGAGCGGGGGAGGGGAATGAGCAGTTCTTC
abundance: .; d_gene: TRBD1; v_gene: TRBV18; j_gene: TRBJ2-7; CDR3aa: CASSSGQGPGEQYF; CDR3nt: TGTGCCAGCTCATCCGGACAGGGCCCCGGGGAGCAGTACTTC
abundance: .; d_gene: TRBD1; v_gene: TRBV6-8; j_gene: TRBJ2-2; CDR3aa: CASTLLRDRERELFF; CDR3nt: TGTGCCAGCACCCTGCTCCGGGACAGGGAACGGGAGCTGTTTTTT